The 24 T cell receptor beta chains in this list originate from one sample, sequenced in a study of OX40 agonist ivuxolimab in advanced cancers. TCRdb's copy holds only in-frame clones and misses some; the assay was immunoSEQ multiplex PCR. Of 65,000 or so clones in the sample, approximately 88% are singletons; the top ten hold 0.76%. This specimen consisted of CD4+ or CD8+ T cells sorted from blood, obtained in a trial of the OX40 agonist ivuxolimab. These receptors originate from an adult with an advanced solid tumor such as melanoma, head and neck, liver or kidney cancer.

The chain has TRBV6-1 and TRBJ2-5; TRBD2 is a possible D gene (6 bases). Between the trimmed V and J ends, which lost 3 bases and 1 base, there was a span of 12 bases. The germline V gene has CDR1 MNHNS and CDR2 SASEGT. This CDR3 comprises 15 residues. The CDR3: CASSDFGGSQETQYF. The CDR3 bases are TGTGCCAGCAGTGATTTTGGGGGGTCCCAAGAGACCCAGTACTTC.

The rearrangement uses TRBV5-1 and TRBJ2-7; no reliable D call. The length of the CDR3 is 12 residues. Trimming took off 0 bases at V and 6 bases at J, with 7 bases between the two ends. Per the germline V gene, CDR1 is SGHRS and CDR2 is YFSETQ. CDR3 sequence reads: CASSLVGVEQYF. In DNA form, the CDR3 reads TGCGCCAGCAGCTTGGTAGGTGTCGAGCAGTACTTC.

This sequence joins TRBV4-1 and TRBJ2-3; 9 bases fit TRBD2. The CDR3 has 17 residues. Losses at the gene ends were 4 bases for V and 4 bases for J; bases not matched to a gene: 12. Germline V lookup: CDR1 MGHRA, CDR2 YSYEKL. The CDR3 nucleotides read TGCGCCAGCAGCCTGGGAAGACTAGCGGAGAACCCAGATACGCAGTATTTT. It is translated as CASSLGRLAENPDTQYF.

V and J are TRBV20-1 and TRBJ1-3; D is ambiguous. Trimming took 7 bases from V and 2 from J, leaving 6 bases between them. The CDR3 spans 11 residues. Germline assignment: CDR1 DFQATT and CDR2 SNEGSKA (reference sequence). DNA for the CDR3: TGCAGTGTTGGTACTGGAAACACCATATATTTT. Its translation: CSVGTGNTIYF.

The V gene is TRBV9, the J gene TRBJ2-7, with 9 bases that match TRBD1. The CDR3 runs to 15 residues. V dropped 3 bases and J dropped 0; count of bases not matched to a gene: 4. Germline CDR1 is SGDLS and CDR2 is YYNGEE. CDR3 DNA: TGTGCCAGCAGCGCTTCGACAGGGGGCTCCTACGAGCAGTACTTC. Its translation: CASSASTGGSYEQYF.

This clone has just one count. The chain uses TRBV5-5 and TRBJ1-2; tentative D call: TRBD1 (5 bases). Germline CDR1 is SGHKS and CDR2 is YYEKEE (reference sequence). The CDR3 has 16 amino acids. V lost 4 bases, J lost 0 bases, and 16 bases lay in between. CDR3 nucleotides: TGTGCCAGCAGCCCGCGAGCGGGGCTGGCTAACTATGGCTACACCTTC. Amino acids: CASSPRAGLANYGYTF.

The J gene is TRBJ1-2, the V gene TRBV5-1; D remains unclear. Germline-derived CDR1 and CDR2 are SGHRS and YFSETQ. There are 13 residues in the CDR3. V was trimmed by 3 bases and J by 2 bases, leaving 8 bases between them. This CDR3 reads CASSSDPNYGYTF. The CDR3, as DNA: TGCGCCAGCAGCTCTGACCCAAACTATGGCTACACCTTC.

The rearrangement uses TRBV6-6 and TRBJ2-7; D may be TRBD1 (5 bases). Trimming took 5 bases from V and 0 from J, leaving 8 bases between them. Germline V gives CDR1 MNHNY, CDR2 SVGAGI (reference sequence). This CDR3 is built from 13 residues. CDR3 DNA: TGTGCCAGCAGTGGGGCTGGCTCCTACGAGCAGTACTTC. Its translation is CASSGAGSYEQYF.

This clone was seen a single time. The chain carries TRBV6-5 and TRBJ1-3; weak D call: TRBD1 (5 bases). V was shortened by 6 bases and J by 1 base, with 10 bases between the two germline ends. CDR1 is MNHEY, CDR2 SVGAGI, per germline. The CDR3 loop spans 14 amino acids. The CDR3 DNA reads TGTGCCAGCAGAGCGGGGGTATCTGGAAACACCATATATTTT. Translating it yields CASRAGVSGNTIYF.

V is TRBV30 and J is TRBJ1-4, with D perhaps TRBD1 (5 bases). V was clipped by 2 bases and J by 2 bases, with 6 bases between them. Germline V gene data show CDR1 as GTSNPN and CDR2 as SVGIG (reference sequence). The CDR3 is 13 amino acids. The CDR3 region has the DNA TGTGCCTGGAGTCGGGGCACTAATGAAAAACTGTTTTTT. It yields the protein CAWSRGTNEKLFF.

As concerns this clone: This specimen includes other DNA sequences encoding the same CDR3. The chain carries TRBV2 and TRBJ1-1; D gene unclear. CDR3 size: 12 residues. Trimming shortened V by 4 bases and J by 5 bases, and 8 bases separated the two germline ends. Germline CDR1 and CDR2: SNHLY and FYNNEI. CDR3 amino acids: CASSAGGTEAFF. The CDR3 bases are TGTGCCAGCAGTGCGGGTGGGACTGAAGCTTTCTTT.

This clone occurred once. The V gene is TRBV14, the J gene TRBJ2-3; D unresolved. Germline loops: CDR1 SGHDN, CDR2 FVKESK. This CDR3 comprises 13 residues. Trimming removed 4 bases at V and 6 bases at J, with 11 bases between. The CDR3 loop is CASSRLAWDTQYF. CDR3 DNA sequence: TGTGCCAGCAGCCGTCTTGCGTGGGATACGCAGTATTTT.

Note on this clone: The junction departs from germline at one end; a sequencing error may be responsible. The chain is built from TRBV6-5 and TRBJ1-2; 8 positions match TRBD1. Germline V gives CDR1 MNHEY, CDR2 SVGAGI. The CDR3 covers 13 residues. CDR3 region: CASSYSGGRGYTF. In DNA form, the CDR3 reads TGTGCCAGCAGCTACTCAGGGGGCCGTGGCTACACCTTC.

The gene calls are TRBV13 and TRBJ2-3, with D unresolved. This CDR3 spans 12 amino acids. The V and J ends lost 0 bases and 7 bases respectively, with 5 bases between them. Germline CDR1 PRHDT, CDR2 FYEKMQ (reference sequence). This CDR3 is CASSLGDYTQYF. CDR3 bases: TGTGCCAGCAGCTTAGGAGATTATACGCAGTATTTT.

The rearrangement joins TRBV5-1 to TRBJ1-3, with unresolved D. The CDR3 totals 15 residues. Germline lookup yields CDR1 SGHRS and CDR2 YFSETQ. The V and J ends lost 2 bases and 0 bases respectively, with 9 bases between them. The CDR3 protein is CASSFGSASGNTIYF. CDR3 sequence (DNA): TGCGCCAGCAGCTTTGGCAGTGCCTCTGGAAACACCATATATTTT.

This sequence joins TRBV28 and TRBJ1-1, with D unresolved. Trimming stripped 8 bases from V and 1 base from J, with 14 bases between. This CDR3 has 14 residues. CDR1 is MDHEN and CDR2 is SYDVKM in the germline V gene. CDR3 residues: CASQQQPKNTEAFF. CDR3 bases: TGTGCCAGCCAACAACAACCGAAGAACACTGAAGCTTTCTTT.

This rearrangement joins TRBV5-6 to TRBJ2-2, with 9 bases lining up with TRBD1. From germline, CDR1 is SGHDT and CDR2 YYEEEE. The CDR3 runs 15 residues. With 4 bases clipped from V and 3 bases from J, the junction kept 4 bases outside the gene matches. CDR3 nucleotides: TGTGCCAGCAGCCCGGGACAGGGTGACACCGGGGAGCTGTTTTTT. As protein: CASSPGQGDTGELFF.

V usage is TRBV2 and J usage is TRBJ2-5; 9 bases fit TRBD1. V dropped 6 bases and J dropped 5; count of bases not matched to a gene: 10. The germline gives CDR1 SNHLY, CDR2 FYNNEI. This CDR3 region has 15 residues. Here the CDR3 reads CASSADRGRRETQYF. The CDR3 nucleotides are TGTGCCAGCAGCGCGGACAGGGGAAGGAGGGAGACCCAGTACTTC.

This chain uses TRBV9 with TRBJ2-2; 8 nucleotides agree with TRBD2. V shed 6 bases, J shed 2 bases, and the junction held 6 bases outside the gene matches. The CDR3 contains 15 residues. The germline CDR1 and CDR2 sequences are SGDLS and YYNGEE. The CDR3 reads CASTGGLGNTGELFF. The DNA for the CDR3 is TGTGCCAGCACGGGGGGGCTTGGCAACACCGGGGAGCTGTTTTTT.

The count of this clone is one. The chain recombines TRBV6-4 with TRBJ2-1, with D uncertain. Between the trimmed V and J ends, which lost 2 bases and 7 bases, there was a span of 12 bases. In germline, CDR1 is MRHNA, CDR2 SNTAGT. This CDR3 contains 14 residues. CDR3 sequence reads: CASSDPRYGNEQFF. The CDR3 coding sequence is TGTGCCAGCAGTGACCCGCGGTATGGGAATGAGCAGTTCTTC.

V usage is TRBV4-1 and J usage is TRBJ1-3; TRBD1 might be the D (6 bases). V lost 0 bases to trimming and J lost 5 bases, with 17 bases between them. CDR3 length: 17 residues. Germline loops: CDR1 MGHRA, CDR2 YSYEKL. CDR3 DNA sequence: TGCGCCAGCAGCCAAGATCCCCTAGGGGGGCTAAGAAACACCATATATTTT. It encodes CASSQDPLGGLRNTIYF.

This chain links TRBV7-2 with TRBJ1-2; TRBD1 might be the D (6 bases). Between the trimmed V and J ends, which lost 5 bases and 6 bases, there was a span of 13 bases. The CDR3 has 13 amino acids. The germline gives CDR1 SGHTA, CDR2 FQGNSA. DNA of the CDR3: TGTGCCAGCAGCCCGCGACAGGTCCATGGCTACACCTTC. It is translated as CASSPRQVHGYTF.

V gene TRBV30 combines with J gene TRBJ2-7; TRBD1 aligns across 9 bases. Trimming took 2 bases from V and 2 from J; bases not matched to a gene: 4. The germline V gene encodes CDR1 GTSNPN and CDR2 SVGIG (reference sequence). This CDR3 comprises 14 residues. The CDR3 loop reads CAWSFRQGAYEQYF. The DNA for the CDR3 is TGTGCCTGGAGTTTTAGACAGGGGGCCTACGAGCAGTACTTC.

J is TRBJ2-5 and V is TRBV5-1; 7 nucleotides agree with TRBD1. The V segment lost 1 base and the J segment 5 bases; nucleotides outside the gene matches: 8. There are 15 residues in the CDR3. Germline V gives CDR1 SGHRS, CDR2 YFSETQ. CDR3 nucleotide sequence: TGCGCCAGCAGCTTGACAGGGGCTGCCGGGGAGACCCAGTACTTC. Amino acid sequence: CASSLTGAAGETQYF.